The 17 T cell receptor beta chains reported below all come from one sample, sequenced in a study of blood T cell repertoires in COVID-19. Libraries were prepared by immunoSEQ multiplex PCR; TCRdb keeps only in-frame clonotypes and omits some of them. The sample has 200,000 or so clones, roughly 88% seen once. The sample was peripheral blood. These receptors came from a woman in her forties who had recovered from COVID-19.

The chain joins TRBV19 to TRBJ2-1; D uncertain. The CDR3 spans 16 residues. Trimming left V 4 bases short and J 7 bases short, with 20 bases between. The V gene's germline CDR1 is LNHDA and CDR2 SQIVND (reference sequence). The CDR3, as DNA: TGTGCCAGTAGTAGGATTTCCGGTTTTTACGGGAATGAGCAGTTCTTC. Translating gives CASSRISGFYGNEQFF.

The chain uses TRBV4-2 and TRBJ2-1; TRBD2 is a possible D gene (5 bases). V lost 1 base and J 2 bases, leaving 9 bases between the germline ends. The CDR3 loop spans 15 amino acids. Germline CDR1 reads LGHNA; CDR2 reads YNFKEQ. This CDR3 reads CASSQVERTYNEQFF. CDR3 bases: TGTGCCAGCAGCCAAGTTGAGCGGACCTACAATGAGCAGTTCTTC.

This chain joins TRBV18 and TRBJ2-7, with D uncertain. The germline gives CDR1 KGHSH, CDR2 LQKENI. This CDR3 comprises 18 residues. Trimming took off 5 bases at V and 0 bases at J, with 23 bases between the two ends. The chain's CDR3 is CASSCGLPTNPSSYEQYF. The CDR3 coding sequence is TGTGCCAGCTCATGCGGCCTGCCGACCAATCCATCCTCCTACGAGCAGTACTTC.

This chain links TRBV7-9 with TRBJ1-2; D unresolved. Germline V gene data show CDR1 as SEHNR and CDR2 as FQNEAQ (reference sequence). The CDR3 extends over 13 amino acids. Trimming removed 3 bases at V and 2 bases at J, with 7 bases between. CDR3 sequence (DNA): TGTGCCAGCAGCTTTGGCCAGAACTATGGCTACACCTTC. This gives the protein CASSFGQNYGYTF.

The V gene is TRBV19, the J gene TRBJ2-1, with TRBD2 matching 10 bases. Germline V CDR1 and CDR2: LNHDA, SQIVND (reference sequence). The CDR3 runs to 15 residues. The V and J ends lost 3 bases and 3 bases, in that order; junction bases with no gene match: 2. The CDR3 DNA is TGTGCCAGTAGTATGACTAGCGGGCGCTACAATGAGCAGTTCTTC. This codes for CASSMTSGRYNEQFF.

This clone showed up just once. The J gene is TRBJ1-2, the V gene TRBV9, with D perhaps matching TRBD1 (6 bases). This CDR3 contains 15 residues. Per the germline V gene, CDR1 is SGDLS and CDR2 is YYNGEE. The ends were cut back, 2 bases at V and 1 base at J, with 12 bases in the middle. The CDR3 DNA reads TGTGCCAGCAGCGTCGGCATAGGGGGTAACTATGGCTACACCTTC. It specifies CASSVGIGGNYGYTF.

The chain uses TRBV11-2 and TRBJ2-5; 7 bases match TRBD2. J was trimmed by 4 bases and V by 2 bases; bases with no gene match: 4. This CDR3 contains 14 residues. Germline loops: CDR1 SGHAT, CDR2 FQNNGV. DNA for the CDR3: TGTGCCAGCAGCTTATCGGGACTATTAGAGACCCAGTACTTC. Its protein product is CASSLSGLLETQYF.

This clone was seen a handful of times. The chain is built from TRBV9 and TRBJ1-2, with 8 bases matching TRBD1. Germline V lookup: CDR1 SGDLS, CDR2 YYNGEE. The CDR3 contains 14 residues. V lost 0 bases, J lost 14 bases, and 12 bases stayed unmatched. CDR3 amino acids: CASSVDQGALSLTF. The CDR3, as DNA: TGTGCCAGCAGCGTAGACCAGGGGGCGCTTTCCTTGACCTTC.

This chain uses TRBV2 with TRBJ1-6; a possible D gene is TRBD1 (6 bases). V lost 7 bases and J lost 6, with 19 bases in between. Germline V gives CDR1 SNHLY, CDR2 FYNNEI. This CDR3 region has 16 residues. The CDR3 DNA is TGTGCCAGCAACATTATACAGGGACTAGTTAATTCACCCCTCCACTTT. As protein: CASNIIQGLVNSPLHF.

The chain recombines TRBV2 with TRBJ1-2, with TRBD1 matching 8 bases. This CDR3 has 16 amino acids. The germline gives CDR1 SNHLY, CDR2 FYNNEI. The V gene end was trimmed by 6 bases and the J gene end by 4 bases; junction bases not matched to a gene: 13. CDR3 bases: TGTGCCAGCAGCCCTGAGAAGCGACAGGGGAGCTATGGCTACACCTTC. The encoded protein is CASSPEKRQGSYGYTF.

The rearrangement uses TRBV5-4 and TRBJ1-6; TRBD1 matches at 7 bases. CDR3 length: 15 amino acids. Germline lookup yields CDR1 SGHNT and CDR2 YYREEE (reference sequence). Trimming removed 4 bases from V and 10 bases from J; junction bases left unmatched: 11. The CDR3 loop reads CASSIQDRAESPLHF. CDR3 DNA sequence: TGTGCCAGCAGCATACAAGACAGGGCCGAATCACCCCTCCACTTT.

The chain joins TRBV19 to TRBJ1-1, with TRBD1 matching over 10 bases. Per germline, CDR1 LNHDA and CDR2 SQIVND (reference sequence). Trimming cost V 7 bases and J 1 base; bases outside gene matches: 3. The CDR3 totals 14 residues. CDR3 nucleotide sequence: TGTGCCAGTACATGGACAGGGGGGAACACTGAAGCTTTCTTT. It is translated as CASTWTGGNTEAFF.

The gene calls are TRBV30 and TRBJ2-1; D is perhaps TRBD2 (6 bases). V was cut by 7 bases and J by 3 bases, with 10 bases left in between. CDR3 length equals 12 residues. Looked up from germline, CDR1 is GTSNPN and CDR2 is SVGIG (reference sequence). The chain's CDR3 is CASGTHYNEQFF. The CDR3 region has the DNA TGTGCCTCCGGGACTCACTACAATGAGCAGTTCTTC.

The chain recombines TRBV5-1 with TRBJ2-5; TRBD2 agrees at 12 bases. Germline V gives CDR1 SGHRS, CDR2 YFSETQ. The CDR3 sequence is 15 residues long. J was trimmed by 4 bases and V by 4 bases; bases with no gene match: 5. The CDR3 DNA follows: TGCGCCAGCAGCAAGGGACTAGCGGGTGGAGAGACCCAGTACTTC. As protein: CASSKGLAGGETQYF.

The chain is built from TRBV3-1 (or the pseudogene TRBV3-2) and TRBJ1-6; the D is unclear. The CDR3 spans 14 residues. Germline V gives CDR1 LGHDT, CDR2 YNNKEL (reference sequence). Trimming removed 0 bases at V and 8 bases at J, with 8 bases between. The DNA of the CDR3 is TGTGCCAGCAGCCAAGACCCTACAGATTCACCCCTCCACTTT. It translates to CASSQDPTDSPLHF.

The chain links TRBV5-1 to TRBJ2-1, with TRBD2 matching 13 bases. Germline lookup yields CDR1 SGHRS and CDR2 YFSETQ. This CDR3 has 21 amino acids. Trimming at V came to 2 bases and at J to 0 bases, leaving 14 bases not matched to a gene. In nucleotides, the CDR3 is TGCGCCAGCAGCTTAAAACCCGGGACTAGCGGGACTATTTTCTCCTACAATGAGCAGTTCTTC. Amino acids: CASSLKPGTSGTIFSYNEQFF.

V usage is TRBV9 and J usage is TRBJ2-2; 7 positions match TRBD2. V shed 1 base, J shed 2 bases, and the junction held 5 bases outside the gene matches. CDR3 size: 16 residues. CDR1 is SGDLS and CDR2 is YYNGEE in the germline V gene. Written as DNA, the CDR3 is TGTGCCAGCAGCGTATCCCTAGCGGTTAACACCGGGGAGCTGTTTTTT. Encoded protein: CASSVSLAVNTGELFF.